This T cell receptor beta chain emerged from a study of graft-versus-host responses after intestinal transplantation (dated by TCRdb to about 2021). Background for the entire study: Recipients received multivisceral, liver-intestinal, or isolated intestinal transplants. A peak of at least 4% donor T cells among recipient peripheral blood mononuclear cells was the definition used for donor T cell macrochimerism. To identify alloreactive clones, pre-transplant mixed lymphocyte reaction products were sequenced and compared with unstimulated pre-transplant donor and recipient T cells. After intestinal transplantation, graft-versus-host and host-versus-graft alloreactive T cell clones were followed in the graft, circulation and bone marrow using bulk TCR-beta CDR3 sequencing. Rather than being sequenced by the commercial service, samples from three later patients were sequenced in-house on an Illumina MiSeq and processed with MiXCR. The cohort enrolled 20 to 25 intestinal transplant recipients, one of whom was a retransplant, and 3 patients without pretransplant specimens were excluded. Anti-thymocyte globulin induction was given to all recipients, followed by maintenance tacrolimus and steroids for 3 to 4 years.

What this sample's time point label stands for: cells obtained before transplantation from donor or recipient. CD3+CD4+ and CD3+CD8+ populations were FACS-sorted from unstimulated pre-transplant donor and recipient cells taken from spleen or lymph nodes. CDR1 and CDR2 are drawn from the germline V gene: SGHRS, YFSETQ. The CDR3 numbers 15 residues from cysteine through phenylalanine. Only the CDR3 region is kept as DNA, spanning 45 bases read in frame from base 1. As for this clone: The antigen it recognizes is unknown. One end of the junction varies from germline; a read error may be responsible.

The library was built by means of the immunoSEQ multiplex PCR assay. For most patients, genomic DNA was isolated using the Qiagen DNeasy Blood and Tissue Kit and was shipped frozen to Adaptive Biotechnologies for TCR sequencing. For most patients, high-throughput TCR-beta CDR3 sequencing of genomic DNA was performed by Adaptive Biotechnologies. In the source study's methods: TCR sequencing data for around 19 patients were retrieved from Adaptive's ImmunoSEQ software; a few other patients were processed with MiXCR and VDJtools. CD4 versus CD8 sorting errors were corrected by removing sequences found in both subsets at a frequency ratio below 5:1. Because the origin of CDR3 nucleotide sequences shared between donor and recipient could not be assigned, those sequences were removed. At least 2-fold expansion over unstimulated cells and a minimum CFSE-low frequency of 0.002% (template counts) or 0.001% (read counts) were required for clones to be classified as alloreactive. Mappable clones were those detected in sequenced pre-transplant spleen, lymph node, or MLR CFSE-low populations of the donor or recipient. The cumulative frequency of alloreactive clones was calculated as a percentage of all sequences, weighted by copy number. TCRdb re-hosts the immuneACCESS table, in-frame sequences only. Its copies lack some clones; in the studies checked, an unresolved V gene accounts for under half of them, and the cause for the rest is not known. V and J calls and clone size are as listed in that table; D and trimming were resolved from the DNA. A total of 90,000 or so clones appear in this sample, 82% of them only once. The ten largest clones add up to around 0.8% of the sample.

Overall study results and their limits: Early after transplant, declines in HvG clones were associated with peak levels of circulating GvH clones. The conclusions were limited by the relatively low number and heterogeneity of the intestinal transplant patients. GvH clones were detected in recipient bone marrow, and some of these GvH clones were observed earlier in ileal mucosa or blood, consistent with an intestinal mucosal origin. Patients with donor T cell macrochimerism had high GvH to HvG T cell clonal ratios in their allografts.

The sequence joins TRBV5-1 to TRBJ2-3; TRBD1 could be the D gene, as 5 bases match. The starting material was unstimulated CD4+ T cells sorted from spleen or lymph node cells, obtained before intestinal transplant. The clonotype was recovered from a human donor who received an intestinal transplant. The CDR3 region: CVSSLVQGSADTQYF. The DNA sequence reads TGCGTCAGCAGCTTGGTGCAGGGAAGTGCAGATACGCAGTATTTT.